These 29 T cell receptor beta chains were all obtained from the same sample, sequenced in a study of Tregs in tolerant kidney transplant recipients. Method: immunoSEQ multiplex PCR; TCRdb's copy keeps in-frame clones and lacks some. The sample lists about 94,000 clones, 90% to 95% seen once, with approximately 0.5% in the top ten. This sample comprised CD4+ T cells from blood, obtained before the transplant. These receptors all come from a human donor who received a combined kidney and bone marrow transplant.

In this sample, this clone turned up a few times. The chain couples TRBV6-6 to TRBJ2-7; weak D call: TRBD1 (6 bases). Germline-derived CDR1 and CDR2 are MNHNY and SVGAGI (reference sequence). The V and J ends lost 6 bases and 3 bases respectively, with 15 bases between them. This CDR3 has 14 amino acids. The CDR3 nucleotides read TGTGCCAGCAGACCCGACAGGTCTCGCTACGAGCAGTACTTC. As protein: CASRPDRSRYEQYF.

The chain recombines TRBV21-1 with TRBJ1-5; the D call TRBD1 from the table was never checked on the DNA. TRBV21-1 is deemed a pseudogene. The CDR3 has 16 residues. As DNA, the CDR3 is TGTGCCAGCAGCCCCTTCATTGACAGGGGAAATCAGCCCCAGCATTTT. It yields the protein CASSPFIDRGNQPQHF.

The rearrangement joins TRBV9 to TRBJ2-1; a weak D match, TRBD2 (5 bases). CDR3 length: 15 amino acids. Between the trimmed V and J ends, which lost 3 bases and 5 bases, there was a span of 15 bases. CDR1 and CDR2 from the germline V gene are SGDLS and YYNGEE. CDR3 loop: CASSADGWTDNEQFF. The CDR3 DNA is TGTGCCAGCAGCGCAGACGGGTGGACTGACAATGAGCAGTTCTTC.

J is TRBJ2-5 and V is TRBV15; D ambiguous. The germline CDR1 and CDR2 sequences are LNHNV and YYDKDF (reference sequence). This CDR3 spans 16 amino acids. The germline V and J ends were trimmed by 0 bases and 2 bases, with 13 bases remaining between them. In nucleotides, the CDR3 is TGTGCCACCAGCAGAGATTTGCGAGATACTCAAGAGACCCAGTACTTC. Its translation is CATSRDLRDTQETQYF.

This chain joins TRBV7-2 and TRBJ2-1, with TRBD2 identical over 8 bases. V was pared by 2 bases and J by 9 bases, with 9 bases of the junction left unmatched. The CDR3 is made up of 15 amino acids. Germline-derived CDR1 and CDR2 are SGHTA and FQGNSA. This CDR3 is CASSLSGTRGTEQFF. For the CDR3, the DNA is TGTGCCAGCAGCTTATCGGGGACTAGAGGGACTGAGCAGTTCTTC. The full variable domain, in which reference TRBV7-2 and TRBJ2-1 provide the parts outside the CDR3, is GAGVSQSPSNKVTEKGKDVELRCDPISGHTALYWYRQSLGQGLEFLIYFQGNSAPDKSGLPSDRFSAERTGGSVSTLTIQRTQQEDSAVYLCASSLSGTRGTEQFFGPGTRLTVL.

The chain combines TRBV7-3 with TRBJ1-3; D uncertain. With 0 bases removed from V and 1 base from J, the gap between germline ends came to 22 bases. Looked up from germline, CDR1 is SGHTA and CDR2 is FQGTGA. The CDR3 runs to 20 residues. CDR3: CASSLTRRARRTSSGNTIYF. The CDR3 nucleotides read TGTGCCAGCAGCTTAACGAGGAGGGCAAGGAGGACTTCTTCTGGAAACACCATATATTTT.

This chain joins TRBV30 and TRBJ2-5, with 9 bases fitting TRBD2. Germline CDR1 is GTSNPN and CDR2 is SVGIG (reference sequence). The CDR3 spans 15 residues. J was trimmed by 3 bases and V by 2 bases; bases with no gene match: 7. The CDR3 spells CAWSTLTSGKETQYF. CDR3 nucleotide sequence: TGTGCCTGGAGTACCCTGACTAGCGGAAAAGAGACCCAGTACTTC.

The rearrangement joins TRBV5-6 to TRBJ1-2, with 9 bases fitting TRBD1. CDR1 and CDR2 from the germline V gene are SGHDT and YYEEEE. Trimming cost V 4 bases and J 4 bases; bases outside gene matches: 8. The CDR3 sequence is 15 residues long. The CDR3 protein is CASSRTGTGSYGYTF. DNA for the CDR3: TGTGCCAGCAGCCGGACCGGGACAGGGAGCTATGGCTACACCTTC.

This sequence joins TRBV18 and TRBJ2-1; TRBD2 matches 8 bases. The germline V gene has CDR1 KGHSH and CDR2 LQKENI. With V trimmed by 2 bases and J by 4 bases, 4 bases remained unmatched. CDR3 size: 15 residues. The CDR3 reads CASSPAVAGYNEQFF. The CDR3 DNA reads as TGTGCCAGCTCACCAGCGGTAGCGGGGTACAATGAGCAGTTCTTC.

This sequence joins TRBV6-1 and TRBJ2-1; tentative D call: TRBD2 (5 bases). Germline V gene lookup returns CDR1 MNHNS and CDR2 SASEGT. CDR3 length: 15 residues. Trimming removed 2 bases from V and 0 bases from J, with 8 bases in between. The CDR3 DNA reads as TGTGCCAGCAGTGAACCTAGCCCCTCCTACAATGAGCAGTTCTTC. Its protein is CASSEPSPSYNEQFF.

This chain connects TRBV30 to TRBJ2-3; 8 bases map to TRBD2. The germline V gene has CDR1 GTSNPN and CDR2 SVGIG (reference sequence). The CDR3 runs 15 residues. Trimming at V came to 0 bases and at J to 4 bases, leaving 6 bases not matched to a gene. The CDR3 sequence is CAWSVLGGRSDTQYF. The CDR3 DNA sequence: TGTGCCTGGAGTGTACTCGGCGGGAGGTCAGATACGCAGTATTTT. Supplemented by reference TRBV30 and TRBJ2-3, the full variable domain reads SQTIHQWPATLVQPVGSPLSLECTVEGTSNPNLYWYRQAAGRGLQLLFYSVGIGQISSEVPQNLSASRPQDRQFILSSKKLLLSDSGFYLCAWSVLGGRSDTQYFGPGTRLTVL.

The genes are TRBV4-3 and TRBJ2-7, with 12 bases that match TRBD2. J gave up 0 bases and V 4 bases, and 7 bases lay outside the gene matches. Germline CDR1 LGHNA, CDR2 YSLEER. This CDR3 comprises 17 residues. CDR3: CASSRTSGRLNSYEQYF. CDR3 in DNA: TGCGCCAGCAGCCGAACTAGCGGGAGGCTCAACTCCTACGAGCAGTACTTC.

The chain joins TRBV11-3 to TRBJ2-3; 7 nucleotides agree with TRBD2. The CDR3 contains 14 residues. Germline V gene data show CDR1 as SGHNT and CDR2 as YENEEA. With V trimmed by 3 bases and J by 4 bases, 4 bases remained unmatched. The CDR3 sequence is CASSLGGWADTQYF. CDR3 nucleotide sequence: TGTGCCAGCAGCTTGGGGGGGTGGGCAGATACGCAGTATTTT. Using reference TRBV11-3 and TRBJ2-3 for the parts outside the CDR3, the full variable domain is EAGVVQSPRYKIIEKKQPVAFWCNPISGHNTLYWYLQNLGQGPELLIRYENEEAVDDSQLPKDRFSAERLKGVDSTLKIQPAELGDSAVYLCASSLGGWADTQYFGPGTRLTVL.

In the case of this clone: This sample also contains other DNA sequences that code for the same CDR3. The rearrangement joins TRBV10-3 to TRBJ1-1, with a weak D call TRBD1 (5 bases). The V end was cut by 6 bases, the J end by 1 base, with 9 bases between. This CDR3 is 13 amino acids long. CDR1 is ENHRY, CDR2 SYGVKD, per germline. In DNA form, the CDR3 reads TGTGCCATCAGAACCCAGGGGAACACTGAAGCTTTCTTT. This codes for CAIRTQGNTEAFF.

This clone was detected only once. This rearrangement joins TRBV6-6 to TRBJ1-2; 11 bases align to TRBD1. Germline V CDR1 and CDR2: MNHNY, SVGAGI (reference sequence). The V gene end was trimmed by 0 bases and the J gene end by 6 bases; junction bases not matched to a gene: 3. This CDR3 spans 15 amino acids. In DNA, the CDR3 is TGTGCCAGCAGTTACTCGCGGGACAGGGGGGATGGCTACACCTTC. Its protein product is CASSYSRDRGDGYTF.

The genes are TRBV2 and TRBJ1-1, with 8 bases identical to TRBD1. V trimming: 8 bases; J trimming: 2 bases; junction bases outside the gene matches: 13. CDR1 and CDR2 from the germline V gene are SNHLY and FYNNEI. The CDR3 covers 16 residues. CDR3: CASQYGQGSDNTEAFF. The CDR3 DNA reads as TGTGCCAGCCAATATGGACAGGGCTCAGATAACACTGAAGCTTTCTTT.

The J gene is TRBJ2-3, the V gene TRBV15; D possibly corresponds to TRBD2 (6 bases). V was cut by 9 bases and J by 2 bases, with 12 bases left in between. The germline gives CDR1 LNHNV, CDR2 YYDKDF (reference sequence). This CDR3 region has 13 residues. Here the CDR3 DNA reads TGTGCCACACGGGACTCAAACACAGATACGCAGTATTTT. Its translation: CATRDSNTDTQYF.

The CDR3 protein is CASSLRGRIYGYTF. Here the CDR3 DNA reads TGTGCCAGCAGCTTAAGGGGGCGCATTTATGGCTACACCTTC. This sequence joins TRBV7-2 and TRBJ1-2, with 7 bases identical to TRBD1. V shed 2 bases, J shed 5 bases, and the junction held 5 bases outside the gene matches. The CDR3 is made up of 14 amino acids. From germline, CDR1 is SGHTA and CDR2 FQGNSA. The whole variable domain, filled in from reference TRBV7-2 and TRBJ1-2, reads GAGVSQSPSNKVTEKGKDVELRCDPISGHTALYWYRQSLGQGLEFLIYFQGNSAPDKSGLPSDRFSAERTGGSVSTLTIQRTQQEDSAVYLCASSLRGRIYGYTFGSGTRLTVV.

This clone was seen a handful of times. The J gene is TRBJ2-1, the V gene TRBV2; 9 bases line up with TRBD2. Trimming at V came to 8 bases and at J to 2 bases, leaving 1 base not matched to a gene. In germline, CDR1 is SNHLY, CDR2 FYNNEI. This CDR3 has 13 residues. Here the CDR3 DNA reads TGTGCCAGCTTAGCGGGGGCCTACAATGAGCAGTTCTTC. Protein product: CASLAGAYNEQFF.

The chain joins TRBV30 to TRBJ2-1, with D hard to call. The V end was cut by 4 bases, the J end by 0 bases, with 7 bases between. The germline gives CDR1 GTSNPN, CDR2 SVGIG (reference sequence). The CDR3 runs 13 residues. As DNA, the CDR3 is TGTGCCTGGACCCCCAGCTCCTACAATGAGCAGTTCTTC. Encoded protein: CAWTPSSYNEQFF.

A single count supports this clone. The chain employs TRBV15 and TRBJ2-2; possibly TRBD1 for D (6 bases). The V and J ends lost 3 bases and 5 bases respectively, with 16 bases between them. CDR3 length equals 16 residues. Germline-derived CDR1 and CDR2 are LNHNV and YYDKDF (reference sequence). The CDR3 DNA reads TGTGCCACCAGCAGCCTCGGCAGGGGAGATACCGGGGAGCTGTTTTTT. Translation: CATSSLGRGDTGELFF.

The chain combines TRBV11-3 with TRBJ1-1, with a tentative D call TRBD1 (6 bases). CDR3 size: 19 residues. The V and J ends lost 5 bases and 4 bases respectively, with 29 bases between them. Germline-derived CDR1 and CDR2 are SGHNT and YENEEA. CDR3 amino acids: CASSPYRDQIFSGGTEAFF. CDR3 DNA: TGTGCCAGCAGCCCCTACAGGGACCAAATTTTTTCTGGGGGCACTGAAGCTTTCTTT. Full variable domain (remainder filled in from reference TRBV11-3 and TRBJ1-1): EAGVVQSPRYKIIEKKQPVAFWCNPISGHNTLYWYLQNLGQGPELLIRYENEEAVDDSQLPKDRFSAERLKGVDSTLKIQPAELGDSAVYLCASSPYRDQIFSGGTEAFFGQGTRLTVV.

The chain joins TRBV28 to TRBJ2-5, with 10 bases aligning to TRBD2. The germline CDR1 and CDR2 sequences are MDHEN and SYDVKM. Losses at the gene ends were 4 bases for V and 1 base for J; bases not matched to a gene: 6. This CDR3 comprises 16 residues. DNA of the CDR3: TGTGCCAGCAGTTCCCCGGGACTAGCGAGCCAAGAGACCCAGTACTTC. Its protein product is CASSSPGLASQETQYF.

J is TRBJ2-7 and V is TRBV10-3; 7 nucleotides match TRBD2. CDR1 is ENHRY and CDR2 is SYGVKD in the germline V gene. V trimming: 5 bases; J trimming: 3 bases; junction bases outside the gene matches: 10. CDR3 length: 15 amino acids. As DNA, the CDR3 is TGTGCCATCAGTAAGCCGGGGAGGGGTCACTACGAGCAGTACTTC. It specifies CAISKPGRGHYEQYF.

CDR3 DNA: TGTGCCAGCAGTTTTAGCGGGAGGGCGATCGGGGAGCTGTTTTTT. This codes for CASSFSGRAIGELFF. The chain recombines TRBV7-2 with TRBJ2-2; the match to TRBD2 covers 11 bases. With V trimmed by 6 bases and J by 7 bases, 7 bases remained unmatched. CDR1 is SGHTA and CDR2 is FQGNSA in the germline V gene. The length of the CDR3 is 15 residues. Drawing the rest from reference TRBV7-2 and TRBJ2-2, the complete variable domain is GAGVSQSPSNKVTEKGKDVELRCDPISGHTALYWYRQSLGQGLEFLIYFQGNSAPDKSGLPSDRFSAERTGGSVSTLTIQRTQQEDSAVYLCASSFSGRAIGELFFGEGSRLTVL.

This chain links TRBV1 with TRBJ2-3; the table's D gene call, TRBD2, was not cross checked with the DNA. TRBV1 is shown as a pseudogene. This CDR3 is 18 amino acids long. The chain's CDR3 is CTSSQTAASGRSTDTQYF. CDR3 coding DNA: TGCACCAGCAGCCAGACGGCGGCTAGCGGGAGGAGCACAGATACGCAGTATTTT.

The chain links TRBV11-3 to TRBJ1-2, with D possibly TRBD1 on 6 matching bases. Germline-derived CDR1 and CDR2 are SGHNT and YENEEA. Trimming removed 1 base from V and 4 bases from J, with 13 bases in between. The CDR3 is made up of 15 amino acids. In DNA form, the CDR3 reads TGTGCCAGCAGCTTAGCAGCTGGACAGACCTATGGCTACACCTTC. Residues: CASSLAAGQTYGYTF.

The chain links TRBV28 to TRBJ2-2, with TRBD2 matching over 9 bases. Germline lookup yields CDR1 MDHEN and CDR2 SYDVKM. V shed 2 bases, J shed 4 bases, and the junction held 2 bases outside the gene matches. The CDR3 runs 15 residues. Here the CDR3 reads CASSLLAGFTGELFF. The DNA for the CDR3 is TGTGCCAGCAGTTTACTAGCGGGGTTCACCGGGGAGCTGTTTTTT.

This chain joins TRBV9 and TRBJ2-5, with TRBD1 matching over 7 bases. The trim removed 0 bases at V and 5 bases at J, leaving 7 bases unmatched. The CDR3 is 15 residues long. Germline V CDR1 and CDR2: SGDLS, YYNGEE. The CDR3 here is CASSVVGGRSETQYF. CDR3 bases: TGTGCCAGCAGCGTAGTAGGGGGCAGGTCGGAGACCCAGTACTTC.